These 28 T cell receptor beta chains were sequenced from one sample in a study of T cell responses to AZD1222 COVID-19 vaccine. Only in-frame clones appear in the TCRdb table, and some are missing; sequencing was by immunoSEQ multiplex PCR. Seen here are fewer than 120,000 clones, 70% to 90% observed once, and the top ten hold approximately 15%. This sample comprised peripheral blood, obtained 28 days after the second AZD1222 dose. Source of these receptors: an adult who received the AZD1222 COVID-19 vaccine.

CDR3 DNA sequence: TGCGCCAGCAGCTCCGGACAGGGCTCCTTATATGGCTACACCTTC. This translates into CASSSGQGSLYGYTF. This sequence joins TRBV5-1 and TRBJ1-2, with TRBD1 identical over 8 bases. This CDR3 is built from 15 residues. J lost 5 bases, V lost 3 bases, and 9 bases had no gene match. CDR1 and CDR2 from the germline V gene are SGHRS and YFSETQ.

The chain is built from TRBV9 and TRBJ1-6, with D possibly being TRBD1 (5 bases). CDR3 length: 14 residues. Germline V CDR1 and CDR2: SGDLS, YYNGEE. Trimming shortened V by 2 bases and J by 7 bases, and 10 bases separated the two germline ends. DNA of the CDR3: TGTGCCAGCAGCGTCAGGGTATACAATTCACCCCTCCACTTT. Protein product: CASSVRVYNSPLHF.

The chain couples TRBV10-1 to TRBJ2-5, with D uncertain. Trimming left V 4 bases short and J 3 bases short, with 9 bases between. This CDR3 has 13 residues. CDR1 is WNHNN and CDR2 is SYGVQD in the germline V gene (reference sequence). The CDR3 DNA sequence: TGCGCCAGCAGTGCATTGCGCGAAGAGACCCAGTACTTC. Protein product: CASSALREETQYF.

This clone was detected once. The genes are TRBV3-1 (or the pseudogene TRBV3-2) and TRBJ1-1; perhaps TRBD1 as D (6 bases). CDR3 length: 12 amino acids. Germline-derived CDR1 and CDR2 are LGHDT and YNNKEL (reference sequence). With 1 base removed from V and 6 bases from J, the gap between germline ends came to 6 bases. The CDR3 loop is CASSQAGAEAFF. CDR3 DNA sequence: TGTGCCAGCAGCCAAGCAGGGGCTGAAGCTTTCTTT.

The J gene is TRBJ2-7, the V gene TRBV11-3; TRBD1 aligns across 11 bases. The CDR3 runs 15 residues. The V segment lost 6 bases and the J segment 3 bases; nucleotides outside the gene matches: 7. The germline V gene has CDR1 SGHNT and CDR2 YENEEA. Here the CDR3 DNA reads TGTGCCAGCAGTCCAACCGGGACAGGGGGCTACGAGCAGTACTTC. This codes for CASSPTGTGGYEQYF.

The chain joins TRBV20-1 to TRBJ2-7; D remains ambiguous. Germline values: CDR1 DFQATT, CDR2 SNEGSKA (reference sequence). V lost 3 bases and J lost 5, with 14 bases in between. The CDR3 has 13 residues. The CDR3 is CSASKRVVDEQYF. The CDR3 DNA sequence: TGCAGTGCTAGTAAAAGGGTTGTCGACGAGCAGTACTTC.

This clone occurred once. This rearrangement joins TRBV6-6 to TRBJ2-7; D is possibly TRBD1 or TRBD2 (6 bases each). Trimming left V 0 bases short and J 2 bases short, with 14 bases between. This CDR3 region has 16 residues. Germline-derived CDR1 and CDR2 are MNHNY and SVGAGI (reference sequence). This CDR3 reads CASSYSRGVITYEQYF. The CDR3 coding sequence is TGTGCCAGCAGTTACTCTAGGGGGGTTATAACCTACGAGCAGTACTTC.

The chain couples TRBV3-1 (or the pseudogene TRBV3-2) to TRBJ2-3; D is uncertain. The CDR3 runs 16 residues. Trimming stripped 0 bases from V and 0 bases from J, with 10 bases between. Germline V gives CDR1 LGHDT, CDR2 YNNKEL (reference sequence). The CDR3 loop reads CASSQDPSYSTDTQYF. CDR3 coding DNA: TGTGCCAGCAGCCAAGATCCAAGCTATAGCACAGATACGCAGTATTTT.

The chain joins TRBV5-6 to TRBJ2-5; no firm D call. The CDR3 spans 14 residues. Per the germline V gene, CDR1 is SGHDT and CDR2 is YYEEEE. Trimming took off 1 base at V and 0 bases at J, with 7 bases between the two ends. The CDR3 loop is CASSLWQNQETQYF. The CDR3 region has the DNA TGTGCCAGCAGCTTGTGGCAGAACCAAGAGACCCAGTACTTC. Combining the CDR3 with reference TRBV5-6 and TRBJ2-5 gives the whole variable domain DAGVTQSPTHLIKTRGQQVTLRCSPKSGHDTVSWYQQALGQGPQFIFQYYEEEERQRGNFPDRFSGHQFPNYSSELNVNALLLGDSALYLCASSLWQNQETQYFGPGTRLLVL.

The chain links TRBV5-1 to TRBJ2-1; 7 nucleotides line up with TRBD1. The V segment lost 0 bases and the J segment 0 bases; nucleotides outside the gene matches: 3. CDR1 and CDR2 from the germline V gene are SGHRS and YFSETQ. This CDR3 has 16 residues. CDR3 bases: TGCGCCAGCAGCTTGGACAGGGGAAGCTCCTACAATGAGCAGTTCTTC. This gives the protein CASSLDRGSSYNEQFF.

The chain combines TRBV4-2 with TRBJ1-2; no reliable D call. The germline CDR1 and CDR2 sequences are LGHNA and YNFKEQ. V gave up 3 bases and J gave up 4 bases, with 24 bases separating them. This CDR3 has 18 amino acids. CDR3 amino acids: CASSQSPYVVESVYGYTF. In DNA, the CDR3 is TGTGCCAGCAGCCAGAGCCCGTATGTCGTTGAGTCTGTCTATGGCTACACCTTC.

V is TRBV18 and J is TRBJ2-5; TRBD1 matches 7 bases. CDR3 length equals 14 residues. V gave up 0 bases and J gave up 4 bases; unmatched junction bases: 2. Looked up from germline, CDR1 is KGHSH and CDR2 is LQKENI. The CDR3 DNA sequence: TGTGCCAGCTCACCACCCGAGGGGGCAGAGACCCAGTACTTC. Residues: CASSPPEGAETQYF.

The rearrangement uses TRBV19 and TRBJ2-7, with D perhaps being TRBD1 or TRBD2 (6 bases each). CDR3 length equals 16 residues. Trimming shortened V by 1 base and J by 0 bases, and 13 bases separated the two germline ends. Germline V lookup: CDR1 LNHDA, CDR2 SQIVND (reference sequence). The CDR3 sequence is CASSIGWGASSYEQYF. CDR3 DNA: TGTGCCAGTAGTATAGGATGGGGGGCGAGCTCCTACGAGCAGTACTTC.

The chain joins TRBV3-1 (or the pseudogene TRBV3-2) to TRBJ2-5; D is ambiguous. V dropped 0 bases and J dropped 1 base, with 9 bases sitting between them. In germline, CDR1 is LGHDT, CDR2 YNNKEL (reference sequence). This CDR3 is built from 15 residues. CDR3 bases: TGTGCCAGCAGCCAAGAGGCCCGCGTCCAAGAGACCCAGTACTTC. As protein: CASSQEARVQETQYF.

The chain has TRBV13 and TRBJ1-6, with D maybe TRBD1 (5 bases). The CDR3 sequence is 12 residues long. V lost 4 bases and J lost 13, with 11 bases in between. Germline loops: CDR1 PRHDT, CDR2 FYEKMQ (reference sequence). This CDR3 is CASSSQGVPLHF. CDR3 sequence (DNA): TGTGCCAGCAGCTCTCAAGGGGTTCCCCTCCACTTT.

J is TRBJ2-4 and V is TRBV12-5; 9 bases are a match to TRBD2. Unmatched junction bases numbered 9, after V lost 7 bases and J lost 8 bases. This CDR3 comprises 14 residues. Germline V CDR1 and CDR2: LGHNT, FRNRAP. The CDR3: CASAAGGLGDIQYF. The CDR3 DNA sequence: TGTGCTAGTGCCGCGGGGGGGTTGGGAGACATTCAGTACTTC.

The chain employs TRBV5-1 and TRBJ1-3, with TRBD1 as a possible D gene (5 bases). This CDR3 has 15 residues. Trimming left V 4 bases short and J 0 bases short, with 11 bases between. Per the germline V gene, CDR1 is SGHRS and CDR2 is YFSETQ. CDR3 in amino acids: CASSIQGVSGNTIYF. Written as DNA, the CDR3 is TGCGCCAGCAGCATTCAGGGTGTCTCTGGAAACACCATATATTTT.

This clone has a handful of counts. The DNA for the CDR3 is TGTGCCAGCAGTGATGGGCAGCTACTTCCAAATGAGCAGTTCTTC. This codes for CASSDGQLLPNEQFF. V is TRBV2 and J is TRBJ2-1; D gene uncertain. The CDR3 is made up of 15 amino acids. Per germline, CDR1 SNHLY and CDR2 FYNNEI. Trimming removed 3 bases at V and 7 bases at J, with 16 bases between.

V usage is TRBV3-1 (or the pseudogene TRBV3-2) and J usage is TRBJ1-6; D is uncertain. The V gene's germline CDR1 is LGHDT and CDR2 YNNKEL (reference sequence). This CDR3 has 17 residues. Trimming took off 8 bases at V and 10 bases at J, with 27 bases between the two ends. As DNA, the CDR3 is TGTGCCAGCGGAAAAGGCGGTGCAGGAGTATCCGGGTCACCCCTCCACTTT. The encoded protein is CASGKGGAGVSGSPLHF.

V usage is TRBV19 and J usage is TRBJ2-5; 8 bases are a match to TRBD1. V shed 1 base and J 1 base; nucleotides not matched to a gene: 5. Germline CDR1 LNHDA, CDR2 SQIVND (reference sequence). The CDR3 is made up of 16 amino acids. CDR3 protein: CASSIVPGTGQETQYF. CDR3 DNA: TGTGCCAGTAGTATAGTTCCCGGGACAGGCCAAGAGACCCAGTACTTC.

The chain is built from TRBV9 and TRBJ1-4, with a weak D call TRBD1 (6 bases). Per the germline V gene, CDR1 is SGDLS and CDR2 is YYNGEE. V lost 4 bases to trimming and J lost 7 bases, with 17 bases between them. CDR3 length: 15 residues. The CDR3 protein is CASSTRQGIAEKLFF. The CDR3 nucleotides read TGTGCCAGCAGCACACGCCAGGGGATAGCTGAAAAACTGTTTTTT.

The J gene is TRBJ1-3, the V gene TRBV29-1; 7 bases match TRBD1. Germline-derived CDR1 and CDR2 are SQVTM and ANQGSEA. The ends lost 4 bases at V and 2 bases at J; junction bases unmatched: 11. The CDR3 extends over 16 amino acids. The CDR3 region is CSVVWFGQAPGNTIYF. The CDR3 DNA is TGCAGCGTTGTATGGTTCGGACAGGCGCCTGGAAACACCATATATTTT.

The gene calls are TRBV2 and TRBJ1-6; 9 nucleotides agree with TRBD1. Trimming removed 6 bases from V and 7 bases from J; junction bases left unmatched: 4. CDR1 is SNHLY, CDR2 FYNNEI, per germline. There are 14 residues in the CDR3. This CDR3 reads CASSLDRGNSPLHF. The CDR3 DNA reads TGTGCCAGCAGCCTAGACAGGGGGAATTCACCCCTCCACTTT.

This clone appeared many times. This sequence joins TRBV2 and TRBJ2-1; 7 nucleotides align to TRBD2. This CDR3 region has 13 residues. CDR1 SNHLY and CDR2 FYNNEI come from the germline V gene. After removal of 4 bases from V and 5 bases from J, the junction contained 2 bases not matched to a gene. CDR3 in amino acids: CASSGDYHNEQFF. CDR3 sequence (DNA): TGTGCCAGCAGTGGGGACTACCACAATGAGCAGTTCTTC.

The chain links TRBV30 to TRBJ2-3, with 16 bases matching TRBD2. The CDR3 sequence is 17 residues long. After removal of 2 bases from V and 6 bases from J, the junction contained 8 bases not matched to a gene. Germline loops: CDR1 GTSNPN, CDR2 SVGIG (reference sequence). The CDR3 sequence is CAWSPGTSGRARDTQYF. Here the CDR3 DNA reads TGTGCCTGGAGTCCCGGGACTAGCGGGAGGGCCAGGGATACGCAGTATTTT.

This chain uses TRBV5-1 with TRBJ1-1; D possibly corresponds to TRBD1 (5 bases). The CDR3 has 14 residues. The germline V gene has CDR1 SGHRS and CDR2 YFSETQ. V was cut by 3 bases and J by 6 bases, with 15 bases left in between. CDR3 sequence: CASSSGPGTPEAFF. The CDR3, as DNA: TGCGCCAGCAGCTCGGGACCGGGCACGCCTGAAGCTTTCTTT.

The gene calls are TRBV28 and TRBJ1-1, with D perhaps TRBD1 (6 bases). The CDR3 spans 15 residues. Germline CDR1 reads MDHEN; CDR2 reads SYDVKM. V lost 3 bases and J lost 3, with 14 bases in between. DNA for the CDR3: TGTGCCAGCAGTTTCGAACAGGGAGGCTACACTGAAGCTTTCTTT. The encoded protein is CASSFEQGGYTEAFF.

CDR3 coding DNA: TGTGCCAGCAGTTACGGACACGCGAACACCGGGGAGCTGTTTTTT. It yields the protein CASSYGHANTGELFF. The rearrangement links TRBV6-2 or TRBV6-3 to TRBJ2-2, with D possibly being TRBD1 (5 bases). Germline lookup yields CDR1 MNHEY and CDR2 SVGEGT. Trimming removed 2 bases at V and 0 bases at J, with 7 bases between. The CDR3 runs to 15 residues.